These 19 T cell receptor beta chains share one sample of origin, sequenced in a study of cytomegalovirus exposure and HLA in healthy donors. PCR primers comprised 60 Vbeta and 13 Jbeta primers. Generated by immunoSEQ multiplex PCR, the TCRdb table keeps only in-frame clones and is missing some. The sample includes more than 150,000 clones, roughly three quarters of them seen just once. The specimen was PBMCs. Source of these receptors: a woman aged 25 to 45 in good health and CMV-seropositive.

This clone turned up a few times. V gene TRBV7-8 combines with J gene TRBJ2-5; 8 bases map to TRBD2. CDR1 is SGHVS, CDR2 FQNEAQ, per germline. The CDR3 spans 12 residues. J lost 5 bases, V lost 8 bases, and 4 bases had no gene match. The CDR3 loop is CASGKRGETQYF. In nucleotides, the CDR3 is TGTGCCAGCGGGAAGCGGGGGGAGACCCAGTACTTC. The variable domain in full, with the rest retrieved from reference TRBV7-8 and TRBJ2-5, is GAGVSQSPRYKVAKRGQDVALRCDPISGHVSLFWYQQALGQGPEFLTYFQNEAQLDKSGLPSDRFFAERPEGSVSTLKIQRTQQEDSAVYLCASGKRGETQYFGPGTRLLVL.

The genes are TRBV6-5 and TRBJ1-1, with 7 bases identical to TRBD1. The CDR3 runs to 13 residues. CDR1 and CDR2 from the germline V gene are MNHEY and SVGAGI. Trimming cost V 10 bases and J 5 bases; bases outside gene matches: 10. This CDR3 is CANVSGGQTEAFF. DNA for the CDR3: TGTGCCAACGTTTCTGGGGGACAGACTGAAGCTTTCTTT.

The chain couples TRBV5-1 to TRBJ2-3; 12 nucleotides align to TRBD1. Germline trimming cut 0 bases from V and 5 bases from J; bases unmatched to any gene: 4. This CDR3 contains 16 residues. Looked up from germline, CDR1 is SGHRS and CDR2 is YFSETQ. CDR3 sequence reads: CASSLGDRGPRDTQYF. DNA for the CDR3: TGCGCCAGCAGCTTGGGGGACAGGGGGCCTAGAGATACGCAGTATTTT. Complete variable domain (other parts from reference TRBV5-1 and TRBJ2-3): KAGVTQTPRYLIKTRGQQVTLSCSPISGHRSVSWYQQTPGQGLQFLFEYFSETQRNKGNFPGRFSGRQFSNSRSEMNVSTLELGDSALYLCASSLGDRGPRDTQYFGPGTRLTVL.

The chain uses TRBV7-9 and TRBJ2-1, with 12 positions matching TRBD2. Germline V gene data show CDR1 as SEHNR and CDR2 as FQNEAQ (reference sequence). The CDR3 is 17 residues long. The V and J ends lost 5 bases and 7 bases, in that order; junction bases with no gene match: 12. DNA for the CDR3: TGTGCCAGCAGCCTCACTAGCGGGGGGATCGCCCCGAATGAGCAGTTCTTC. This gives the protein CASSLTSGGIAPNEQFF. Full variable domain (remainder filled in from reference TRBV7-9 and TRBJ2-1): DTGVSQNPRHKITKRGQNVTFRCDPISEHNRLYWYRQTLGQGPEFLTYFQNEAQLEKSRLLSDRFSAERPKGSFSTLEIQRTEQGDSAMYLCASSLTSGGIAPNEQFFGPGTRLTVL.

The V and J genes are TRBV6-1 and TRBJ1-3; no reliable D call. This CDR3 has 19 amino acids. From germline, CDR1 is MNHNS and CDR2 SASEGT. Trimming cost V 2 bases and J 0 bases, with 20 bases left between them. CDR3 region: CASSEFLLGRRLSGNTIYF. Here the CDR3 DNA reads TGTGCCAGCAGTGAATTCCTTCTCGGGAGGAGGCTCTCTGGAAACACCATATATTTT.

J is TRBJ2-1 and V is TRBV5-6, with D perhaps TRBD1 (6 bases). Trimming cost V 4 bases and J 1 base, with 6 bases left between them. The CDR3 is made up of 13 amino acids. Germline lookup yields CDR1 SGHDT and CDR2 YYEEEE. The CDR3: CASSRGSYNEQFF. The CDR3 DNA reads TGTGCCAGCAGCAGGGGGTCCTACAATGAGCAGTTCTTC.

As concerns this clone: Other nucleotide sequences from this sample produce the same CDR3. This chain uses TRBV7-2 with TRBJ1-2, with 8 bases matching TRBD1. The CDR3 sequence is 15 residues long. Germline V lookup: CDR1 SGHTA, CDR2 FQGNSA. V lost 1 base to trimming and J lost 2 bases; unmatched junction nucleotides: 3. CDR3 bases: TGTGCCAGCAGCTTAGGCACAGGGGGGAACTATGGCTACACCTTC. Amino acids: CASSLGTGGNYGYTF.

V usage is TRBV5-1 and J usage is TRBJ2-1, with D possibly matching TRBD2 (6 bases). CDR1 is SGHRS, CDR2 YFSETQ, per germline. The CDR3 extends over 15 amino acids. Trimming pared 7 bases from V and 4 bases from J, leaving 18 bases between. This CDR3 reads CASRHRRDSYNEQFF. CDR3 DNA: TGCGCCAGCCGACATCGCCGGGACTCTTACAATGAGCAGTTCTTC.

V usage is TRBV12-5 and J usage is TRBJ2-5, with no clear D. Germline values: CDR1 LGHNT, CDR2 FRNRAP. This CDR3 is 15 amino acids long. The germline V and J ends were trimmed by 1 base and 3 bases, with 12 bases remaining between them. The CDR3 DNA follows: TGTGCTAGTGGTTTGGCGACTGGCGAGAAAGAGACCCAGTACTTC. It encodes CASGLATGEKETQYF.

The chain recombines TRBV7-2 with TRBJ2-2; 8 bases agree with TRBD1. The CDR3 contains 15 residues. With V trimmed by 6 bases and J by 5 bases, 8 bases remained unmatched. Germline V CDR1 and CDR2: SGHTA, FQGNSA. The CDR3 here is CASSSRTGRTGELFF. The CDR3 DNA reads TGTGCCAGCAGTTCACGGACAGGGAGGACCGGGGAGCTGTTTTTT.

This chain joins TRBV6-5 and TRBJ2-7, with 7 bases that match TRBD1. V shed 0 bases, J shed 2 bases, and the junction held 4 bases outside the gene matches. Germline assignment: CDR1 MNHEY and CDR2 SVGAGI. CDR3 length: 15 residues. The CDR3 is CASSYSNRGPYEQYF. The CDR3 DNA follows: TGTGCCAGCAGTTACTCGAACAGGGGACCCTACGAGCAGTACTTC.

This chain uses TRBV7-9 with TRBJ1-3; the D is unclear. In germline, CDR1 is SEHNR, CDR2 FQNEAQ (reference sequence). This CDR3 is 16 amino acids long. Trimming shortened V by 0 bases and J by 0 bases, and 9 bases separated the two germline ends. CDR3 bases: TGTGCCAGCAGCTTAGCGTCAGGTAGCTCTGGAAACACCATATATTTT. Amino acid sequence: CASSLASGSSGNTIYF.

The chain carries TRBV7-2 and TRBJ2-7; 9 positions match TRBD1. Losses at the gene ends were 3 bases for V and 2 bases for J; bases not matched to a gene: 8. The germline V gene has CDR1 SGHTA and CDR2 FQGNSA. This CDR3 contains 16 residues. The CDR3, as DNA: TGTGCCAGCAGCTTGCGCCCCGGGACAGGGACCTACGAGCAGTACTTC. Protein product: CASSLRPGTGTYEQYF.

This clone was detected only a few times. The chain employs TRBV6-5 and TRBJ1-2, with unresolved D. The CDR3 sequence is 13 residues long. V was trimmed by 4 bases and J by 0 bases, leaving 6 bases between them. Germline V gene sequence: CDR1 MNHEY, CDR2 SVGAGI. The CDR3 here is CASSFGSNYGYTF. The CDR3 DNA follows: TGTGCCAGCAGTTTTGGCTCTAACTATGGCTACACCTTC.

As regards this clone: Its ends do not fully match the called genes, so a read error is possible. The V gene is TRBV11-3, the J gene TRBJ2-6; D may be TRBD2 (6 bases). Per the germline V gene, CDR1 is SGHNT and CDR2 is YENEEA. This CDR3 is 17 amino acids long. Here the CDR3 reads CASSSGEAYSGANGLTF. The CDR3 DNA reads as TGTGCCAGCAGTTCGGGGGAGGCCTACTCTGGGGCCAACGGCCTGACTTTC.

V and J are TRBV18 and TRBJ2-7; 8 bases are a match to TRBD1. Germline V gives CDR1 KGHSH, CDR2 LQKENI. Trimming took 3 bases from V and 6 from J; bases not matched to a gene: 10. The CDR3 length is 15 residues. The CDR3 region has the DNA TGTGCCAGCTCACCCGACAGGGGACTTATTACCGAGCAGTACTTC. It codes for CASSPDRGLITEQYF.

The chain couples TRBV7-9 to TRBJ1-4; D not resolved. Trimming pared 2 bases from V and 7 bases from J, leaving 14 bases between. The germline CDR1 and CDR2 sequences are SEHNR and FQNEAQ (reference sequence). CDR3 length equals 15 residues. CDR3 sequence (DNA): TGTGCCAGCAGCTTACAAACGGGGTTGGGTGAAAAACTGTTTTTT. Its protein is CASSLQTGLGEKLFF.

The chain carries TRBV14 and TRBJ2-1; 16 bases are a match to TRBD2. CDR3 size: 19 residues. The trim removed 3 bases at V and 5 bases at J, leaving 10 bases unmatched. Germline V gives CDR1 SGHDN, CDR2 FVKESK. CDR3 residues: CASSHVPGLAGGGHNEQFF. For the CDR3, the DNA is TGTGCCAGCAGCCACGTACCGGGACTAGCGGGGGGGGGCCACAATGAGCAGTTCTTC.

V gene TRBV18 combines with J gene TRBJ1-2; a possible D gene is TRBD1 (6 bases). The V gene lost 4 bases and the J gene lost 2 bases, with 11 bases spanning the gap. Per the germline V gene, CDR1 is KGHSH and CDR2 is LQKENI. The length of the CDR3 is 14 residues. CDR3 bases: TGTGCCAGCTCACAGGGGACAACCAACTATGGCTACACCTTC. It codes for CASSQGTTNYGYTF.